A single sample gave rise to the 9 T cell receptor beta chains below, sequenced in a study of T-cell reconstitution after alpha-beta-depleted transplantation in children. Unique molecular identifiers were incorporated into the prepared TCRbeta library. MiXCR, applied by TCRdb to the PCR reads, yields one record per CDR3 protein. The sample lists about 870,000 distinct CDR3 sequences, 16% seen once, with just under 5% in the top ten. The starting material was PBMCs, mostly from graft donor cells, obtained 360 days after TCRalphabeta/CD19-depleted stem cell transplant. The source of these receptors is a male patient aged 10 to 17 who had a stem cell transplant for acute lymphoblastic leukemia, so the T cells may come from the graft donor.

This clonotype was counted only a few times. The V call is TRBV11-1, the J call TRBJ2-1, with 7 bases lining up with TRBD2. The length of the CDR3 is 18 residues. Germline CDR1 reads SGHAT; CDR2 reads FQDESV (reference sequence). Trimming took 6 bases from V and 0 from J; bases not matched to a gene: 14. CDR3 nucleotide sequence: TGTGCCAGCAGTTACCTCGGGCTAGCGGCCGGCTCCTACAATGAGCAGTTCTTC. The encoded protein is CASSYLGLAAGSYNEQFF.

The chain uses TRBV2 and TRBJ2-3; TRBD1 aligns across 10 bases. V was pared by 6 bases and J by 0 bases, with 12 bases of the junction left unmatched. Germline values: CDR1 SNHLY, CDR2 FYNNEI. This CDR3 is 18 amino acids long. The CDR3 DNA is TGTGCCAGCAGGGAACGGGACAGGGGTCCAACTAGCACAGATACGCAGTATTTT. This translates into CASRERDRGPTSTDTQYF.

The chain links TRBV6-6 to TRBJ2-4, with a tentative D call TRBD1 (6 bases). Germline CDR1 MNHNY, CDR2 SVGAGI (reference sequence). V was clipped by 5 bases and J by 12 bases, with 17 bases between them. The CDR3 is 13 residues long. CDR3 amino acids: CASSPDRYDGQYF. DNA of the CDR3: TGTGCCAGCAGTCCGGACAGATATGATGGTCAGTACTTC.

The chain recombines TRBV29-1 with TRBJ2-5; no definite D call. This CDR3 region has 12 residues. V was pared by 8 bases and J by 1 base, with 11 bases between. Per germline, CDR1 SQVTM and CDR2 ANQGSEA. CDR3 DNA sequence: TGCAGCACCAGACCGCCCCAAGAGACCCAGTACTTC. Its translation is CSTRPPQETQYF. The whole variable domain, remainder taken from reference TRBV29-1 and TRBJ2-5, is SAVISQKPSRDICQRGTSLTIQCQVDSQVTMMFWYRQQPGQSLTLIATANQGSEATYESGFVIDKFPISRPNLTFSTLTVSNMSPEDSSIYLCSTRPPQETQYFGPGTRLLVL.

This sequence joins TRBV29-1 and TRBJ2-1, with 9 nucleotides matching TRBD1. CDR3 length equals 12 residues. CDR1 is SQVTM, CDR2 ANQGSEA, per germline. With V trimmed by 7 bases and J by 8 bases, 6 bases remained unmatched. For the CDR3, the DNA is TGCAGCGGACTGGACAGGGGCCATGAGCAGTTCTTC. Its translation is CSGLDRGHEQFF.

This clonotype appeared a few times. V is TRBV7-9 and J is TRBJ1-2, with 7 bases aligning to TRBD1. The CDR3 totals 15 residues. The ends lost 4 bases at V and 4 bases at J; junction bases unmatched: 9. Germline values: CDR1 SEHNR, CDR2 FQNEAQ (reference sequence). The CDR3 spells CASSYHRGDIYGYTF. The CDR3 DNA is TGTGCCAGCAGCTATCACAGGGGTGATATCTATGGCTACACCTTC. The entire variable domain, with the rest obtained from reference TRBV7-9 and TRBJ1-2, is as follows: DTGVSQNPRHKITKRGQNVTFRCDPISEHNRLYWYRQTLGQGPEFLTYFQNEAQLEKSRLLSDRFSAERPKGSFSTLEIQRTEQGDSAMYLCASSYHRGDIYGYTFGSGTRLTVV.

This clonotype was seen repeatedly, ten times or more. The chain couples TRBV29-1 to TRBJ2-1; weak D call: TRBD1 (5 bases). The CDR3 runs to 12 residues. Trimming removed 4 bases from V and 6 bases from J, with 10 bases in between. CDR1 SQVTM and CDR2 ANQGSEA come from the germline V gene. The CDR3 here is CSVAPQGNEQFF. The CDR3 region has the DNA TGCAGCGTTGCCCCCCAGGGCAATGAGCAGTTCTTC.

At least ten counts were recorded for this clonotype. V usage is TRBV6-4 and J usage is TRBJ2-3, with D maybe TRBD1 (5 bases). The CDR3 totals 16 residues. Trimming took off 0 bases at V and 0 bases at J, with 10 bases between the two ends. The germline gives CDR1 MRHNA, CDR2 SNTAGT. CDR3 amino acids: CASSDSSRASTDTQYF. The CDR3 coding sequence is TGTGCCAGCAGTGACTCGAGCAGGGCCAGCACAGATACGCAGTATTTT.

This rearrangement joins TRBV9 to TRBJ2-7, with a weak D call TRBD2 (6 bases). This CDR3 is 15 amino acids long. CDR1 is SGDLS and CDR2 is YYNGEE in the germline V gene. V was cut by 0 bases and J by 2 bases, with 12 bases left in between. Here the CDR3 reads CASSVAGSVPYEQYF. The CDR3 DNA is TGTGCCAGCAGCGTAGCCGGGAGCGTCCCCTACGAGCAGTACTTC.